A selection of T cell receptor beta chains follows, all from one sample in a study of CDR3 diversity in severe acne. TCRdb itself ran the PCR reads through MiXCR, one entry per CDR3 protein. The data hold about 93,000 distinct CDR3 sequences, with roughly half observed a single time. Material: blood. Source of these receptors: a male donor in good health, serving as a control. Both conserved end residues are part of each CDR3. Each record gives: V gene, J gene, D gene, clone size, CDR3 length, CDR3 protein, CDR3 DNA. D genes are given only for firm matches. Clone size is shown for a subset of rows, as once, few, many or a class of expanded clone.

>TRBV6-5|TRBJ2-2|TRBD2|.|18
CVSSYAALAGANTGELFF
TGTGTCAGCAGTTATGCGGCACTAGCGGGGGCGAACACCGGGGAGCTGTTTTTT
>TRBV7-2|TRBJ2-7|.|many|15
CASSFSLWPSYEQYF
TGTGCCAGCAGCTTCTCCCTTTGGCCCTCCTACGAGCAGTACTTC
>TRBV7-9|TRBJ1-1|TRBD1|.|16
CASSLSGQRGNTEAFF
TGTGCCAGCAGCTTATCGGGACAGAGAGGGAACACTGAAGCTTTCTTT
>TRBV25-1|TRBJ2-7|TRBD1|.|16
CASSESPGQGGHEQYF
TGTGCCAGCAGTGAATCCCCGGGACAGGGGGGCCACGAGCAGTACTTC
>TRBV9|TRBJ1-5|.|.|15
CASSVDGGGNQPQHF
TGTGCCAGCAGCGTAGATGGTGGTGGCAATCAGCCCCAGCATTTT
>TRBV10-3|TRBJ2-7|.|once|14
CASSYYGPPYEQYF
TGTGCCAGCAGTTACTACGGACCTCCCTACGAGCAGTACTTC
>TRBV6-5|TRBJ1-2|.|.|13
CASSPPGSDGYTF
TGTGCCAGCAGTCCCCCAGGGTCGGATGGCTACACCTTC
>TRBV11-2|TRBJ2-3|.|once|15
CASSFTSGSTDTRYF
TGTGCCAGCAGCTTCACTTCAGGTAGCACAGATACGCGGTATTTT
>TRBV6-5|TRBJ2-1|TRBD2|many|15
CASSPTSGVNNEQFF
TGTGCCAGCAGTCCGACTAGCGGGGTTAACAATGAGCAGTTCTTC
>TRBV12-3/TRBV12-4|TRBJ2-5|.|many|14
CASSLGSSQETQYF
TGTGCCAGCAGTTTAGGGTCCAGCCAAGAGACCCAGTACTTC
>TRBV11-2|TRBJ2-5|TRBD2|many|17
CASSSISGIKTKETQYF
TGTGCCAGCAGCTCGATTAGCGGGATTAAAACTAAAGAGACCCAGTACTTC
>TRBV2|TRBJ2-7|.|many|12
CASRGDGREQYF
TGTGCCAGCCGGGGAGACGGACGCGAGCAGTACTTC
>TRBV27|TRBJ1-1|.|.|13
CASSLIVNTEAFF
TGTGCCAGCAGTTTAATCGTGAACACTGAAGCTTTCTTT
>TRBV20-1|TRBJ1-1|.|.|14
CSARGTGRGTEAFF
TGCAGTGCTAGAGGGACGGGGAGGGGCACTGAAGCTTTCTTT
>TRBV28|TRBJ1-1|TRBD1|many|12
CASSSTGGRTFF
TGTGCCAGCAGTTCGACAGGGGGCAGAACTTTCTTT
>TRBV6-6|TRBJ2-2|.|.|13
CASSWTNTGELFF
TGTGCCAGCAGTTGGACTAACACCGGGGAGCTGTTTTTT
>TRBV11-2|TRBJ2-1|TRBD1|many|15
CASSPGQAHYNEQFF
TGTGCCAGCAGCCCTGGACAGGCTCACTACAATGAGCAGTTCTTC
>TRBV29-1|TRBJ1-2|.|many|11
CSVESNYGYTF
TGCAGCGTTGAGAGTAACTATGGCTACACCTTC
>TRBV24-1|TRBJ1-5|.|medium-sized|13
CATSEGGHQPQHF
TGTGCCACCAGTGAGGGGGGTCATCAGCCCCAGCATTTT
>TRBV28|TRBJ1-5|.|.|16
CASSAIDPRADQPQHF
TGTGCCAGCAGTGCTATCGACCCCCGAGCTGATCAGCCCCAGCATTTT
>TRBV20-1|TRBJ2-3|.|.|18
CSARGSRKGEGGTDTQYF
TGCAGTGCTAGAGGCAGTCGTAAGGGAGAGGGAGGCACAGATACGCAGTATTTT
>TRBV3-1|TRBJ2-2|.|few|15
CASSQFSRGTGELFF
TGTGCCAGCAGCCAATTTTCCAGGGGTACCGGGGAGCTGTTTTTT
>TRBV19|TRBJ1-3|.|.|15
CASSRMDSSGNTIYF
TGTGCCAGTAGTAGGATGGATAGCTCTGGAAACACCATATATTTT
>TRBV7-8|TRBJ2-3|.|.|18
CASSLEAPTYPTPDTQYF
TGTGCCAGCAGCTTAGAGGCGCCGACGTACCCCACCCCCGATACGCAGTATTTT
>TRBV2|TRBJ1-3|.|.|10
CASSGYTIYF
TGTGCCAGCTCGGGGTACACCATATATTTT
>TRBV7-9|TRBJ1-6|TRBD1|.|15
CASSSGQRDMSPLHF
TGTGCCAGCAGCTCGGGACAGCGAGACATGTCACCCCTCCACTTT
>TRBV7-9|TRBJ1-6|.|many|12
CASSTDRLNLHF
TGTGCCAGCAGCACGGACAGACTTAACCTCCACTTT
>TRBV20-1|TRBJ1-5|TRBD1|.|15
CSARGTQGINQPQHF
TGCAGTGCTAGAGGTACACAGGGGATTAATCAGCCCCAGCATTTT
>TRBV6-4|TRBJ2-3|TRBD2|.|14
CASSSGGSTDTQYF
TGTGCCAGTTCTAGCGGGGGGTCCACAGATACGCAGTATTTT
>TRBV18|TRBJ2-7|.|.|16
CASSWSGPSSSYEQYF
TGTGCCAGCTCCTGGTCGGGCCCCTCGAGCTCCTACGAGCAGTACTTC
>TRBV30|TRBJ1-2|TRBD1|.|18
CAWSVKTGIVSSYYGYTF
TGTGCCTGGAGTGTAAAGACAGGGATAGTATCATCATACTATGGCTACACCTTC
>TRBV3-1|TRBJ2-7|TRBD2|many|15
CASSQESAGGYEQYF
TGTGCCAGCAGCCAAGAGTCAGCGGGGGGCTACGAGCAGTACTTC
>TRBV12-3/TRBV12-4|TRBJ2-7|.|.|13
CASRDAGEYEQYF
TGTGCCAGCAGAGATGCAGGGGAGTACGAGCAGTACTTC
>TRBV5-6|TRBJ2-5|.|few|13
CASSFGTEETQYF
TGTGCCAGCAGCTTTGGGACGGAAGAGACCCAGTACTTC
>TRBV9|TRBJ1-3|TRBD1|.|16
CASSTRETGYGNTIYF
TGTGCCAGCAGCACAAGGGAGACAGGGTATGGAAACACCATATATTTT
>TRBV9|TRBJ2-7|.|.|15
CASSVEGGAPYEQYF
TGTGCCAGCAGCGTAGAGGGGGGCGCCCCCTACGAGCAGTACTTC
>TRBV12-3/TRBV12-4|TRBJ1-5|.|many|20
CASSKIQVGGGRVGNQPQHF
TGTGCCAGCAGCAAAATACAGGTAGGAGGGGGAAGAGTCGGCAATCAGCCCCAGCATTTT
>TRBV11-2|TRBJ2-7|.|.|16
CASSSLGVGGLYEQYF
TGTGCCAGCAGCTCCTTGGGGGTCGGCGGGCTCTACGAGCAGTACTTC
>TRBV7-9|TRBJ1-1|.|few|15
CASSQTGPLGTEAFF
TGTGCCAGCAGCCAAACCGGGCCCCTAGGGACTGAAGCTTTCTTT
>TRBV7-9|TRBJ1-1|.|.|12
CASSPPYTEAFF
TGTGCCAGCAGCCCCCCTTACACTGAAGCTTTCTTT
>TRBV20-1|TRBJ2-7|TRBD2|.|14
CSAGRQGLANEQYF
TGCAGTGCTGGTCGGCAGGGACTAGCTAACGAGCAGTACTTC
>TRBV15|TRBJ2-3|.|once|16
CATSRDPAFRTDTQYF
TGTGCCACCAGCAGAGACCCGGCGTTTCGCACAGATACGCAGTATTTT
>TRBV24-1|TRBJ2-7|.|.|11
CATSEMKGWYF
TGTGCCACCAGTGAAATGAAGGGCTGGTACTTC
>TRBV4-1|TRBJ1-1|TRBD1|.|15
CASSQNARQGPEAFF
TGCGCCAGCAGCCAGAACGCGAGACAGGGCCCTGAAGCTTTCTTT
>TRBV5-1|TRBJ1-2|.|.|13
CASRQGTNYGYTF
TGCGCCAGCCGCCAAGGAACTAACTATGGCTACACCTTC
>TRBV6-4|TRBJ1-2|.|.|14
CASSAGATNYGYTF
TGTGCCAGCAGTGCCGGGGCCACGAACTATGGCTACACCTTC
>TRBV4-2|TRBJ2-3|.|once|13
CASSPDPGDTQCF
TGTGCCAGCAGCCCTGACCCGGGAGATACGCAGTGTTTT
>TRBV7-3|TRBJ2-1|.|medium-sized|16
CASGPFRELRDNEQFF
TGTGCCAGCGGTCCTTTTAGGGAGCTACGTGACAATGAGCAGTTCTTC
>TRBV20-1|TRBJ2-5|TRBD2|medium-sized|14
CSAGLRGRIETQYF
TGCAGTGCTGGCCTGCGCGGGAGGATTGAGACCCAGTACTTC